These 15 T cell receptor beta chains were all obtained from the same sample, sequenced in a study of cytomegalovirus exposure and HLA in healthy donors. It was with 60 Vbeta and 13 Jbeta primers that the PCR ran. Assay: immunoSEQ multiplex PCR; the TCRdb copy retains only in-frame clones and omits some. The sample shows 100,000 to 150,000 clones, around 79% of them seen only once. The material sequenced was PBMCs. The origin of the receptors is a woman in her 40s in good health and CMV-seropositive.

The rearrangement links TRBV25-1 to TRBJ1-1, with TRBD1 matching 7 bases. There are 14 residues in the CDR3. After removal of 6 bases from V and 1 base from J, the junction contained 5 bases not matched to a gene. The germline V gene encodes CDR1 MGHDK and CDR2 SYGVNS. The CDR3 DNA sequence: TGTGCCAGCAGGAGGGACAGTCCGAACACTGAAGCTTTCTTT. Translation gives CASRRDSPNTEAFF.

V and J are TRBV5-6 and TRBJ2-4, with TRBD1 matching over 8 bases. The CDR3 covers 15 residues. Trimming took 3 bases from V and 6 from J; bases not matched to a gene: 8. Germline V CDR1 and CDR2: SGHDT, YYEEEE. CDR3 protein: CASSSEGQGGNIQYF. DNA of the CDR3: TGTGCCAGCAGCTCCGAAGGACAGGGCGGAAACATTCAGTACTTC. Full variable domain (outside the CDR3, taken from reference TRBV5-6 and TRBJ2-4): DAGVTQSPTHLIKTRGQQVTLRCSPKSGHDTVSWYQQALGQGPQFIFQYYEEEERQRGNFPDRFSGHQFPNYSSELNVNALLLGDSALYLCASSSEGQGGNIQYFGAGTRLSVL.

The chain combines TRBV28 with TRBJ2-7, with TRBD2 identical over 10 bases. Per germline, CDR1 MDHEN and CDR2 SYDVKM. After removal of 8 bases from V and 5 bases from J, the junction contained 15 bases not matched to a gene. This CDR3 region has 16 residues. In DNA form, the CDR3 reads TGTGCCAGCGTCACCAAGCAGACAGCGGGAGGGCACGAGCAGTACTTC. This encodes CASVTKQTAGGHEQYF.

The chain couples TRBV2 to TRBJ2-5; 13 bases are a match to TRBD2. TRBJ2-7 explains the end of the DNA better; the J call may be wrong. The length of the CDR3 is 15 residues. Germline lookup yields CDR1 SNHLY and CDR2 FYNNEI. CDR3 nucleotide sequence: TGTGCCAGCAGTCGACTAGCGGGAGGCCCCTACGAGCAGTACTTC. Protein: CASSRLAGGPYEQYF.

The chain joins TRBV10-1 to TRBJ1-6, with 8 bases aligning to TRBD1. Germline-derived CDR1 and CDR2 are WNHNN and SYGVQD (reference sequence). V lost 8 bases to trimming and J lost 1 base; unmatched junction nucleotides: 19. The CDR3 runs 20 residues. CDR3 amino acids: CASLGLDRESLRSYNSPLHF. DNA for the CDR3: TGCGCCAGCCTGGGGTTGGACAGGGAGAGCTTACGGTCCTATAATTCACCCCTCCACTTT.

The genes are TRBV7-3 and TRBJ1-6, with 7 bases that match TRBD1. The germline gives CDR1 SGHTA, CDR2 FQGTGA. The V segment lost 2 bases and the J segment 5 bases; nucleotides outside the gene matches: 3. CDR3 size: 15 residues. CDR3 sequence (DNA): TGTGCCAGCAGCTTACATGGGACAGATAATTCACCCCTCCACTTT. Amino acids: CASSLHGTDNSPLHF.

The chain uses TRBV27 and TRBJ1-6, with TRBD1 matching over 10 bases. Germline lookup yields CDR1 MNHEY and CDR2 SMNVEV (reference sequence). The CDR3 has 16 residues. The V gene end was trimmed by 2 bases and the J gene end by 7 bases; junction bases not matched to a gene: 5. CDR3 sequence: CASSLKPGQGNSPLHF. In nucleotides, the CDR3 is TGTGCCAGCAGTTTAAAACCGGGACAGGGGAATTCACCCCTCCACTTT.

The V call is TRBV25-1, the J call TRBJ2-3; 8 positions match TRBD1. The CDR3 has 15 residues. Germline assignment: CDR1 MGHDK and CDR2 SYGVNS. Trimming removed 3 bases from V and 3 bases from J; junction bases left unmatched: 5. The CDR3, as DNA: TGTGCCAGCAGTGACCCCGGACAGGGAACAGATACGCAGTATTTT. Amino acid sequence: CASSDPGQGTDTQYF.

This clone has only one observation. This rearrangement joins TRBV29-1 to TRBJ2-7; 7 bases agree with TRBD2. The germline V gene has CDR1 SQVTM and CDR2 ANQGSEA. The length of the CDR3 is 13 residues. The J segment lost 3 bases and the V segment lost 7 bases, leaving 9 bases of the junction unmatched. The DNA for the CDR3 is TGCAGCGCCGAGGGACTACCAGGCTACGAGCAGTACTTC. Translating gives CSAEGLPGYEQYF.

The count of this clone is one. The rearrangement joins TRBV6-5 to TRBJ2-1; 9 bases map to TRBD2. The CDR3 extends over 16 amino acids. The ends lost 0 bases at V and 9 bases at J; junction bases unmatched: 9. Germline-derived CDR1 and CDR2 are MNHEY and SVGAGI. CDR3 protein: CASSYSVSGGQGEQFF. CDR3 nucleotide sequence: TGTGCCAGCAGTTACTCAGTCAGCGGGGGGCAGGGTGAGCAGTTCTTC.

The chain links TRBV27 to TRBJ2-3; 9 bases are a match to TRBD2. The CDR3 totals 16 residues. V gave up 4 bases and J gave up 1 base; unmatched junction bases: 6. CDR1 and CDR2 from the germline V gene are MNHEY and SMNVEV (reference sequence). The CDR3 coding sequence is TGTGCCAGCAGTTGGACTAGCGCGGCCCGCACAGATACGCAGTATTTT. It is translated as CASSWTSAARTDTQYF.

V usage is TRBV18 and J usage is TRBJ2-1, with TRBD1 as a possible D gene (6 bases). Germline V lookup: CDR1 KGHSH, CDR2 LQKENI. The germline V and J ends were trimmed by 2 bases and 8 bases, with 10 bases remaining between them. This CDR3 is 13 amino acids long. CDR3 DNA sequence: TGTGCCAGCTCACCAAGACAGGCCGATGAGCAGTTCTTC. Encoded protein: CASSPRQADEQFF.

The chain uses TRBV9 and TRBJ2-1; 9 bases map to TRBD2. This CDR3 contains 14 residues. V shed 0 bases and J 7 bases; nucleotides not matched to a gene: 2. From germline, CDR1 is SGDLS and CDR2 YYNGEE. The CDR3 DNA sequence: TGTGCCAGCAGCGTAGTAGCGGGAGTTAATGAGCAGTTCTTC. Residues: CASSVVAGVNEQFF.

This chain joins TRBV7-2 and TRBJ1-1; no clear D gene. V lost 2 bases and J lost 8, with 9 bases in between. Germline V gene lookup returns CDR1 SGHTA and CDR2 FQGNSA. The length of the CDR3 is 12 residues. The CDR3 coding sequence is TGTGCCAGCAGCTTATTCGGGTCCGAAGCTTTCTTT. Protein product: CASSLFGSEAFF.

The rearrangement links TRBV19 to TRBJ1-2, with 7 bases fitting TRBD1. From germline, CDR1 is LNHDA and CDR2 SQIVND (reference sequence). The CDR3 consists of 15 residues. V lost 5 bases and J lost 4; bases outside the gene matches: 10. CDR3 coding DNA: TGTGCCAGTAGTCCCGACGGACAGGCCCTCTATGGCTACACCTTC. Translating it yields CASSPDGQALYGYTF.